The 18 T cell receptor beta chains listed next were all sequenced from one sample in a study of spatial heterogeneity in lung cancer. This sample's time point: sample taken at primary tumor resection. Without sorting, whole RNA was sequenced from tumor, nontumor lung or frozen PBMC. TCRdb passed the 5' RACE reads through MiXCR, listing each CDR3 protein once. This table has approximately 52,000 distinct CDR3 sequences, 6% to 9% appearing once. Source: PBMCs, taken at surgery. The receptors come from a female donor with early-stage non-small cell lung cancer.

V is TRBV20-1 and J is TRBJ1-1, with D perhaps matching TRBD1 (5 bases). Germline CDR1 and CDR2: DFQATT and SNEGSKA (reference sequence). The CDR3 spans 15 residues. The V and J ends lost 3 bases and 0 bases respectively, with 14 bases between them. DNA of the CDR3: TGCAGTGCTAGGGCCCCCTTCAGGGTGAACACTGAAGCTTTCTTT. It is translated as CSARAPFRVNTEAFF.

This clonotype occurred many times. The rearrangement links TRBV20-1 to TRBJ2-5; weak D call: TRBD1 (6 bases). CDR1 and CDR2 from the germline V gene are DFQATT and SNEGSKA (reference sequence). The CDR3 extends over 11 amino acids. V lost 2 bases to trimming and J lost 8 bases, with 9 bases between them. The CDR3 protein is CSARPRGTQYF. CDR3 DNA: TGCAGTGCTAGACCCAGGGGCACCCAGTACTTC.

The rearrangement joins TRBV10-1 to TRBJ2-3, with unresolved D. This CDR3 has 13 amino acids. In germline, CDR1 is WNHNN, CDR2 SYGVQD (reference sequence). The ends were cut back, 8 bases at V and 0 bases at J, with 9 bases in the middle. The DNA for the CDR3 is TGCGCCAGCGGGTCCGGAAGCACAGATACGCAGTATTTT. Its translation is CASGSGSTDTQYF.

This clonotype was recorded at least ten times. This chain connects TRBV6-5 to TRBJ1-2; 7 nucleotides agree with TRBD1. The CDR3 is 14 residues long. Germline V CDR1 and CDR2: MNHEY, SVGAGI. V lost 6 bases to trimming and J lost 8 bases; unmatched junction nucleotides: 12. The CDR3 region is CASSPTHRGRGYTF. As DNA, the CDR3 is TGTGCCAGCAGCCCAACTCACAGGGGCAGAGGCTACACCTTC.

This clonotype has at least ten counts. The rearrangement links TRBV5-1 to TRBJ2-5; D might be TRBD2 (6 bases). V dropped 0 bases and J dropped 4 bases, with 13 bases sitting between them. CDR1 and CDR2 from the germline V gene are SGHRS and YFSETQ. The CDR3 sequence is 15 residues long. The CDR3 loop reads CASSLEAGAGETQYF. CDR3 in DNA: TGCGCCAGCAGCTTGGAAGCGGGCGCGGGAGAGACCCAGTACTTC.

This clonotype was picked up many times. The V call is TRBV7-2, the J call TRBJ2-5, with TRBD1 as a possible D gene (6 bases). The CDR3 has 14 amino acids. CDR1 is SGHTA, CDR2 FQGNSA, per germline. V was shortened by 0 bases and J by 2 bases, with 7 bases between the two germline ends. CDR3 nucleotide sequence: TGTGCCAGCAGCTTAGCGGGGGCACAAGAGACCCAGTACTTC. Translated: CASSLAGAQETQYF.

This clonotype was observed at least ten times. The chain has TRBV20-1 and TRBJ2-7; 7 bases fit TRBD1. This CDR3 has 16 residues. The V gene's germline CDR1 is DFQATT and CDR2 SNEGSKA (reference sequence). Losses at the gene ends were 0 bases for V and 0 bases for J; bases not matched to a gene: 8. The DNA of the CDR3 is TGCAGTGCTAGAGACCCCCTGGACAGGTTCTCCTACGAGCAGTACTTC. This translates into CSARDPLDRFSYEQYF.

This clonotype was recorded at least ten times. The chain joins TRBV28 to TRBJ1-1; 7 bases agree with TRBD1. Germline CDR1 and CDR2: MDHEN and SYDVKM. Trimming cost V 2 bases and J 6 bases; bases outside gene matches: 9. The CDR3 length is 15 residues. The DNA of the CDR3 is TGTGCCAGCAGTTTAAGTTGGGGAGGGACAGCTGAAGCTTTCTTT. It specifies CASSLSWGGTAEAFF.

This clonotype was counted ten times or more. The chain combines TRBV6-2 or TRBV6-3 with TRBJ2-3; TRBD2 might be the D (5 bases). V gave up 8 bases and J gave up 2 bases, with 14 bases separating them. Per the germline V gene, CDR1 is MNHEY and CDR2 is SVGEGT. The CDR3 loop spans 14 amino acids. CDR3 loop: CASSRGTYTDTQYF. The DNA of the CDR3 is TGTGCCAGCTCCCGGGGTACCTACACAGATACGCAGTATTTT.

This clonotype was seen many times. The V call is TRBV7-2, the J call TRBJ2-3; D possibly corresponds to TRBD2 (6 bases). The germline V and J ends were trimmed by 1 base and 4 bases, with 15 bases remaining between them. This CDR3 has 16 amino acids. Germline lookup yields CDR1 SGHTA and CDR2 FQGNSA. This CDR3 reads CASSLEGGVGPDTQYF. The DNA for the CDR3 is TGTGCCAGCAGCTTAGAAGGCGGGGTTGGGCCAGATACGCAGTATTTT.

The table lists this clonotype with many counts. The chain employs TRBV7-9 and TRBJ2-5; 11 bases line up with TRBD1. Per germline, CDR1 SEHNR and CDR2 FQNEAQ (reference sequence). The CDR3 runs 16 residues. V gave up 5 bases and J gave up 4 bases; unmatched junction bases: 9. CDR3 region: CASSPRTGGVGETQYF. As DNA, the CDR3 is TGTGCCAGCAGCCCACGGACAGGGGGCGTCGGAGAGACCCAGTACTTC.

This clonotype was seen at least ten times. The rearrangement links TRBV15 to TRBJ2-7, with no clear D. V was clipped by 0 bases and J by 5 bases, with 11 bases between them. The germline V gene encodes CDR1 LNHNV and CDR2 YYDKDF (reference sequence). CDR3 length: 14 amino acids. In DNA form, the CDR3 reads TGTGCCACCAGCAGAGATCTTGCTTTCCACGAGCAGTACTTC. It codes for CATSRDLAFHEQYF.

This clonotype was found many times. The junction departs from germline at one end; a sequencing error may be responsible. This CDR3 is CATSRDTSSSYEQYF. The CDR3 region has the DNA TGTGCCACCAGCCGAGACACATCTAGCTCCTACGAGCAGTACTTC. This chain links TRBV15 with TRBJ2-7, with D unresolved. The CDR3 extends over 15 amino acids. Germline-derived CDR1 and CDR2 are LNHNV and YYDKDF (reference sequence).

A few counts support this clonotype. CDR3 residues: CASSPPRTYEQYF. The CDR3 DNA follows: TGTGCCAGCAGCCCCCCGAGGACCTACGAGCAGTACTTC. The V call is TRBV28, the J call TRBJ2-7, with D unresolved. Between the trimmed V and J ends, which lost 6 bases and 2 bases, there was a span of 11 bases. There are 13 residues in the CDR3. Germline V gene sequence: CDR1 MDHEN, CDR2 SYDVKM.

CDR3 protein: CAVSLEFAGEQFF. The CDR3 nucleotides read TGTGCCGTAAGTCTAGAATTTGCGGGGGAGCAGTTCTTC. The rearrangement joins TRBV10-3 to TRBJ2-1; weak D call: TRBD2 (6 bases). The V end lost 11 bases, the J end lost 10 bases, and 21 bases lay between the germline ends. CDR1 and CDR2 from the germline V gene are ENHRY and SYGVKD. There are 13 residues in the CDR3.

This clonotype has a count of ten or more. The rearrangement joins TRBV29-1 to TRBJ1-5; possible D gene TRBD1, 6 bases. Germline CDR1 is SQVTM and CDR2 is ANQGSEA. Trimming stripped 5 bases from V and 9 bases from J, with 14 bases between. The length of the CDR3 is 12 residues. CDR3 loop: CSVNTGTGPQHF. CDR3 bases: TGCAGCGTTAACACAGGGACGGGGCCCCAGCATTTT.

V usage is TRBV5-8 and J usage is TRBJ2-5; D ambiguous. This CDR3 has 14 residues. Germline CDR1 reads SGHTS; CDR2 reads YDEGEE. Between the trimmed V and J ends, which lost 1 base and 5 bases, there was a span of 12 bases. CDR3 region: CASSLRSAPETQYF. DNA of the CDR3: TGTGCCAGCAGCTTGCGGTCCGCCCCGGAGACCCAGTACTTC. Based on the CDR3 plus reference TRBV5-8 and TRBJ2-5, the full variable domain is EAGVTQSPTHLIKTRGQQATLRCSPISGHTSVYWYQQALGLGLQFLLWYDEGEERNRGNFPPRFSGRQFPNYSSELNVNALELEDSALYLCASSLRSAPETQYFGPGTRLLVL.

This clonotype came up many times. The V and J genes are TRBV29-1 and TRBJ2-1; 8 nucleotides match TRBD1. V lost 4 bases to trimming and J lost 1 base; unmatched junction nucleotides: 0. The CDR3 is 13 amino acids. The V gene's germline CDR1 is SQVTM and CDR2 ANQGSEA. The CDR3 loop is CSVGQGSYNEQFF. The CDR3 region has the DNA TGCAGCGTTGGACAGGGGTCCTACAATGAGCAGTTCTTC.